These T cell receptor beta chains were read from a single sample in a study of cytomegalovirus exposure and HLA in healthy donors. Clones were sequenced by immunoSEQ multiplex PCR, and TCRdb holds only the in-frame ones, with some missing. The sample carries around 160,000 clones, 85% recorded once. Specimen: PBMCs. These receptors were taken from a man in his thirties or forties in good health and CMV-seropositive. Both conserved end residues are part of each CDR3. A D gene is named only where the DNA matches it firmly. Clone sizes are given selectively: once, few, many, or a class where the clone is expanded.

V: TRBV13
J: TRBJ2-7
D: -
size: -
DNA: TGTGCCAGCAGCTTATCAGGCTGGGGGCGCGCTTCCTACGAGCAGTACTTC
CDR3: CASSLSGWGRASYEQYF

V: TRBV7-2
J: TRBJ2-2
D: -
size: -
DNA: TGTGCCAGCAGCCGCACCGGGACTTTTCCCGGGGAGCTGTTTTTT
CDR3: CASSRTGTFPGELFF

V: TRBV5-4
J: TRBJ2-1
D: -
size: -
DNA: TGTGCCAGCAGCTTGAAGCTAGAAGGTGAGCAGTTCTTC
CDR3: CASSLKLEGEQFF

V: TRBV12-5
J: TRBJ2-1
D: TRBD1
size: -
DNA: TGTGCTAGTGGTGGAGGGGACAGGGCCTACAATGAGCAGTTCTTC
CDR3: CASGGGDRAYNEQFF

V: TRBV7-3
J: TRBJ2-1
D: TRBD2
size: -
DNA: TGTGCCAGCAGCCGACTAGCGGGGGCTAATGAGCAGTTCTTC
CDR3: CASSRLAGANEQFF

V: TRBV11-3
J: TRBJ2-5
D: -
size: -
DNA: TGTGCCAGCAGCTTAGTAGGGGAAGAGACCCAGTACTTC
CDR3: CASSLVGEETQYF

V: TRBV10-3
J: TRBJ2-7
D: -
size: once
DNA: TGTGCCATCAGGAGGCAGATAAGCTCCTACGAGCAGTACTTC
CDR3: CAIRRQISSYEQYF

V: TRBV2
J: TRBJ2-3
D: TRBD1
size: -
DNA: TGTGCCAGCAGTGACAGGGGGCTCCCTACCGGCGGCACAGATACGCAGTATTTT
CDR3: CASSDRGLPTGGTDTQYF

V: TRBV7-9
J: TRBJ1-5
D: TRBD1
size: -
DNA: TGTGCCAGCAGCTTAGGGACAGGGGTGAATCAGCCCCAGCATTTT
CDR3: CASSLGTGVNQPQHF

V: TRBV11-2
J: TRBJ2-3
D: -
size: -
DNA: TGTGCCAGCAGCCCTTGGGGGGGGGCCACAGATACGCAGTATTTT
CDR3: CASSPWGGATDTQYF

V: TRBV19
J: TRBJ2-3
D: TRBD2
size: few
DNA: TGTGCCAGTAGTATAGTTCCCTCTAGCGGGGGGACAGATACGCAGTATTTT
CDR3: CASSIVPSSGGTDTQYF

V: TRBV9
J: TRBJ2-3
D: TRBD2
size: -
DNA: TGTGCCAGCAGTCATAGCGGGGGGGTAGGAGATACGCAGTATTTT
CDR3: CASSHSGGVGDTQYF

V: TRBV6-5
J: TRBJ1-2
D: -
size: -
DNA: TGTGCCAGCAGTTACTTGGGGGGGCAGGGCTACACCTTC
CDR3: CASSYLGGQGYTF

V: TRBV19
J: TRBJ2-5
D: TRBD1
size: -
DNA: TGTGCCAGTAGTATAGACCGGACAGGGACGCAGACCCAGTACTTC
CDR3: CASSIDRTGTQTQYF

V: TRBV2
J: TRBJ2-3
D: -
size: -
DNA: TGTGCCAGCAGTCCGGGGGATACGCAGTATTTT
CDR3: CASSPGDTQYF

V: TRBV7-8
J: TRBJ2-1
D: TRBD1
size: -
DNA: TGTGCCAGCAGCTTAGCCGGGACAGGGGGGAATGAGCAGTTCTTC
CDR3: CASSLAGTGGNEQFF

V: TRBV4-1
J: TRBJ2-5
D: TRBD1
size: -
DNA: TGCGCCAGCAGCCAAGATAGGCAGGGGGCTGCTCCCCAAGAGACCCAGTACTTC
CDR3: CASSQDRQGAAPQETQYF

V: TRBV5-1
J: TRBJ1-2
D: -
size: -
DNA: TGCGCCAGCAGTCCGGCCCGGACAGATGGCTACACCTTC
CDR3: CASSPARTDGYTF

V: TRBV5-1
J: TRBJ2-4
D: -
size: -
DNA: TGCGCCAGCAGCCCGGAGGGGGCCAAAAACATTCAGTACTTC
CDR3: CASSPEGAKNIQYF

V: TRBV4-3
J: TRBJ1-2
D: -
size: -
DNA: TGCGCCAGCAGCCAAGATGGGGAGGGAAGTGACTATGGCTACACCTTC
CDR3: CASSQDGEGSDYGYTF

V: TRBV7-8
J: TRBJ2-1
D: -
size: once
DNA: TGTGCCAGCAGCAACTACCTCTCCTACAATGAGCAGTTCTTC
CDR3: CASSNYLSYNEQFF

V: TRBV4-1
J: TRBJ2-2
D: TRBD2
size: -
DNA: TGCGCCAGCAGCCAACCGGGACTAGCGGGGGCGAACACCGGGGAGCTGTTTTTT
CDR3: CASSQPGLAGANTGELFF

V: TRBV7-2
J: TRBJ2-7
D: TRBD1
size: -
DNA: TGTGCCAGCAGCCCCTACGGACAGGTGAGCTCCTACGAGCAGTACTTC
CDR3: CASSPYGQVSSYEQYF

V: TRBV2
J: TRBJ1-2
D: -
size: -
DNA: TGTGCCAGCAGTGAAGAACAGGGATTTGGCTACACCTTC
CDR3: CASSEEQGFGYTF

V: TRBV27
J: TRBJ2-7
D: TRBD1
size: -
DNA: TGTGCCAGCAGTTTCACGGGACAGGGGGCCACCTACGAGCAGTACTTC
CDR3: CASSFTGQGATYEQYF

V: TRBV19
J: TRBJ2-7
D: TRBD1
size: -
DNA: TGTGCCAGTAGTACCACCGGGACAGGACGATCGAGCTCCTACGAGCAGTACTTC
CDR3: CASSTTGTGRSSSYEQYF

V: TRBV13
J: TRBJ2-2
D: -
size: -
DNA: TGTGCCAGCAGCTACTTAGCGACTTCGAACACCGGGGAGCTGTTTTTT
CDR3: CASSYLATSNTGELFF

V: TRBV5-4
J: TRBJ2-7
D: TRBD1
size: -
DNA: TGTGCCAGCAGCTTTGGGACAGTGTCCTACGAGCAGTACTTC
CDR3: CASSFGTVSYEQYF

V: TRBV9
J: TRBJ2-7
D: TRBD1
size: -
DNA: TGTGCCAGCAGCGTAGACAGGGGGCACGAGCAGTACTTC
CDR3: CASSVDRGHEQYF

V: TRBV4-1
J: TRBJ2-5
D: TRBD2
size: -
DNA: TGCGCCAGCAGCCCGCGGGGGGGCGGTTCTGGGGAGACCCAGTACTTC
CDR3: CASSPRGGGSGETQYF

V: TRBV9
J: TRBJ1-1
D: -
size: few
DNA: TGTGCCAGCAGCGGGGCAGGGGTGAACACTGAAGCTTTCTTT
CDR3: CASSGAGVNTEAFF

V: TRBV7-8
J: TRBJ1-1
D: TRBD1
size: -
DNA: TGTGCCAGCAGCTTAATCGGGACAGGGGTTGGGGGCACTGAAGCTTTCTTT
CDR3: CASSLIGTGVGGTEAFF

V: TRBV5-4
J: TRBJ2-3
D: TRBD1
size: -
DNA: TGTGCCAGCAGCTGGGACAGACGCACAGATACGCAGTATTTT
CDR3: CASSWDRRTDTQYF

V: TRBV6-4
J: TRBJ1-1
D: -
size: -
DNA: TGTGCCAGCAGTGACGGGGGAGGCGGTGGGGCTTTCTTT
CDR3: CASSDGGGGGAFF

V: TRBV5-5
J: TRBJ1-1
D: TRBD1
size: -
DNA: TGTGCCAGCAGCTTGCGGCAACAGGGGGCGGACACTGAAGCTTTCTTT
CDR3: CASSLRQQGADTEAFF

V: TRBV19
J: TRBJ2-7
D: TRBD2
size: -
DNA: TGTGCCAGTAGTGTTACTAGCGGGGGCCAGTACGAGCAGTACTTC
CDR3: CASSVTSGGQYEQYF

V: TRBV5-1
J: TRBJ2-2
D: -
size: -
DNA: TGCGCCAGCAGCTTGACGGTAGCGGAGGGTACCGGGGAGCTGTTTTTT
CDR3: CASSLTVAEGTGELFF

V: TRBV15
J: TRBJ1-2
D: -
size: -
DNA: TGTGCCACCAGCAGAGCCGGGATTAACTATGGCTACACCTTC
CDR3: CATSRAGINYGYTF

V: TRBV4-1
J: TRBJ1-2
D: -
size: -
DNA: TGCGCCAGCAGCCAGCGGGTCGACGGCTATGGCTACACCTTC
CDR3: CASSQRVDGYGYTF

V: TRBV9
J: TRBJ2-5
D: TRBD2
size: -
DNA: TGTGCCAGCAGCGAGTCGACTAGCGGGTTTCAAGAGACCCAGTACTTC
CDR3: CASSESTSGFQETQYF